Each of the 17 T cell receptor beta chains below was sequenced from the same sample in a study of regulatory T cells in long-lasting Graves disease. The sample's time point: newly diagnosed GD, antithyroid drugs for less than 3 months. The TCR library was made from RNA that had been extracted from PBMCs in TRIzol. Assembly of TCR beta libraries relied on iRepertoire HTBI primers together with Arm-PCR of CDR3 regions. TCRdb independently ran MiXCR on the multiplex PCR reads; one entry per CDR3 protein. The data hold a few hundred thousand distinct CDR3 sequences, with roughly 20% observed a single time. The sample was also linked to a second study, of T cells in Graves' hyperthyroidism and ophthalmopathy.

The specimen comprised peripheral blood mononuclear cells (PBMCs), sampled at new diagnosis, from a patient treated with antithyroid drugs. These receptors all stem from a woman aged 25 to 39 with Graves disease.

Ten or more counts support this clonotype. The J gene is TRBJ1-1, the V gene TRBV10-3; unclear D gene. The CDR3 is 15 amino acids. The germline V and J ends were trimmed by 6 bases and 1 base, with 15 bases remaining between them. CDR1 ENHRY and CDR2 SYGVKD come from the germline V gene. As DNA, the CDR3 is TGTGCCATCAGGGTGGTGGAAGGTCCGAACACTGAAGCTTTCTTT. This gives the protein CAIRVVEGPNTEAFF.

Note on this clonotype: A read error may explain this, as a much larger clone is one base away. The gene calls are TRBV2 and TRBJ1-4; 9 bases match TRBD1. This CDR3 spans 16 amino acids. Trimming cost V 5 bases and J 8 bases; bases outside gene matches: 12. CDR1 is SNHLY, CDR2 FYNNEI, per germline. The chain's CDR3 is CASSTPNTGGREKLFF. For the CDR3, the DNA is TGTGCCAGCAGTACTCCTAACACAGGGGGCAGGGAAAAACTGTTTTTT.

This chain connects TRBV7-2 to TRBJ1-1; D gene unclear. The CDR3 has 13 residues. Germline CDR1 is SGHTA and CDR2 is FQGNSA. Trimming cost V 5 bases and J 0 bases, with 7 bases left between them. The CDR3 region has the DNA TGTGCCAGCAGCGCGAACATGAACACTGAAGCTTTCTTT. This sequence encodes CASSANMNTEAFF.

This clonotype was counted ten times or more. The V and J genes are TRBV11-3 and TRBJ1-3; D is undetermined. The germline V gene has CDR1 SGHNT and CDR2 YENEEA. V was trimmed by 4 bases and J by 0 bases, leaving 10 bases between them. This CDR3 comprises 15 residues. The DNA for the CDR3 is TGTGCCAGCAGCTCATACACCGACTCTGGAAACACCATATATTTT. Translation gives CASSSYTDSGNTIYF. Full variable domain (outside the CDR3, taken from reference TRBV11-3 and TRBJ1-3): EAGVVQSPRYKIIEKKQPVAFWCNPISGHNTLYWYLQNLGQGPELLIRYENEEAVDDSQLPKDRFSAERLKGVDSTLKIQPAELGDSAVYLCASSSYTDSGNTIYFGEGSWLTVV.

This clonotype was counted at least ten times. The chain carries TRBV4-2 and TRBJ2-5, with TRBD2 matching over 8 bases. The CDR3 spans 15 residues. The V and J ends lost 4 bases and 2 bases, in that order; junction bases with no gene match: 6. Germline CDR1 LGHNA, CDR2 YNFKEQ. The CDR3 here is CASSPRSSGQETQYF. CDR3 nucleotides: TGTGCCAGCAGCCCCCGGTCTAGCGGGCAAGAGACCCAGTACTTC.

This clonotype was recorded at least ten times. The V call is TRBV4-1, the J call TRBJ1-1; 12 bases fit TRBD1. The J segment lost 4 bases and the V segment lost 1 base, leaving 1 base of the junction unmatched. Germline V lookup: CDR1 MGHRA, CDR2 YSYEKL. This CDR3 has 15 amino acids. The CDR3 loop reads CASSQGDRGLTEAFF. The CDR3, as DNA: TGCGCCAGCAGCCAAGGGGACAGGGGGCTCACTGAAGCTTTCTTT.

This clonotype has ten or more counts. The rearrangement uses TRBV20-1 and TRBJ2-5; possibly TRBD1 for D (6 bases). The germline V and J ends were trimmed by 0 bases and 1 base, with 9 bases remaining between them. Germline V gives CDR1 DFQATT, CDR2 SNEGSKA (reference sequence). This CDR3 has 14 residues. Here the CDR3 reads CSARERGFQETQYF. The DNA for the CDR3 is TGCAGTGCTAGAGAGAGGGGGTTCCAAGAGACCCAGTACTTC.

This clonotype has ten or more counts. The chain employs TRBV12-3 or TRBV12-4 and TRBJ2-3, with 10 bases matching TRBD1. Losses at the gene ends were 3 bases for V and 0 bases for J; bases not matched to a gene: 3. This CDR3 has 16 amino acids. CDR3 nucleotides: TGTGCCAGCAGTTTCGGGACAGGGGCTAGCACAGATACGCAGTATTTT. It is translated as CASSFGTGASTDTQYF.

This clonotype was found many times. The chain links TRBV3-1 to TRBJ2-7; TRBD2 agrees at 7 bases. V trimming: 1 base; J trimming: 7 bases; junction bases outside the gene matches: 10. The CDR3 contains 15 residues. Germline CDR1 reads LGHDT; CDR2 reads YNNKEL (reference sequence). In DNA form, the CDR3 reads TGTGCCAGCAGCCAAGCCCGCAGCGGGACGGGGGAGCAGTACTTC. It encodes CASSQARSGTGEQYF.

The table lists this clonotype with many counts. The rearrangement joins TRBV28 to TRBJ1-1; weak D call: TRBD1 (5 bases). This CDR3 comprises 14 residues. Germline CDR1 is MDHEN and CDR2 is SYDVKM. Between the trimmed V and J ends, which lost 6 bases and 11 bases, there was a span of 22 bases. CDR3 sequence: CASSVQVRGEEAFF. The CDR3 region has the DNA TGTGCCAGCAGCGTTCAGGTCCGGGGGGAGGAGGCTTTCTTT.

The chain is built from TRBV4-1 and TRBJ1-5; D is unclear. Per germline, CDR1 MGHRA and CDR2 YSYEKL. The CDR3 has 16 residues. Trimming left V 0 bases short and J 2 bases short, with 11 bases between. In DNA form, the CDR3 reads TGCGCCAGCAGCCAAGAACCCTCCGGCGGCAATCAGCCCCAGCATTTT. Translation gives CASSQEPSGGNQPQHF.

J is TRBJ2-2 and V is TRBV6-1, with D unclear. There are 15 residues in the CDR3. Trimming shortened V by 2 bases and J by 0 bases, and 7 bases separated the two germline ends. Germline V gene data show CDR1 as MNHNS and CDR2 as SASEGT. The CDR3 coding sequence is TGTGCCAGCAGTGAATTGCGGACGAACACCGGGGAGCTGTTTTTT. Translating it yields CASSELRTNTGELFF.

This clonotype was observed at least ten times. This sequence joins TRBV28 and TRBJ1-5; tentative D call: TRBD1 (6 bases). The CDR3 is 15 amino acids. Trimming took 4 bases from V and 3 from J, leaving 13 bases between them. Germline assignment: CDR1 MDHEN and CDR2 SYDVKM. CDR3 amino acids: CASSSTGAINQPQHF. The CDR3 DNA reads as TGTGCCAGCAGTTCGACAGGAGCAATCAATCAGCCCCAGCATTTT.

This clonotype was counted only a few times. At one boundary the junction diverges from the germline segment, which might be a read error. The chain joins TRBV7-9 to TRBJ2-7, with TRBD1 matching over 9 bases. This CDR3 comprises 14 residues. Germline V gives CDR1 SEHNR, CDR2 FQNEAQ (reference sequence). CDR3 in amino acids: CASSTDRGVYEQHF. For the CDR3, the DNA is TGTGCCAGCAGCACTGACAGGGGGGTCTACGAGCAGCACTTC.

The V and J genes are TRBV7-2 and TRBJ2-3; TRBD1 is a possible D gene (5 bases). Trimming removed 6 bases from V and 10 bases from J, with 14 bases in between. The CDR3 covers 12 residues. The germline gives CDR1 SGHTA, CDR2 FQGNSA. The CDR3 loop reads CASRPTGSAQYF. CDR3 nucleotide sequence: TGTGCCAGCAGACCTACAGGTTCTGCGCAGTATTTT. Filled out from reference TRBV7-2 and TRBJ2-3, the complete variable domain reads GAGVSQSPSNKVTEKGKDVELRCDPISGHTALYWYRQSLGQGLEFLIYFQGNSAPDKSGLPSDRFSAERTGGSVSTLTIQRTQQEDSAVYLCASRPTGSAQYFGPGTRLTVL.

This clonotype was counted many times. An end of the junction does not agree with germline; a read error may underlie this. This chain links TRBV5-1 with TRBJ1-1; possibly TRBD1 for D (6 bases). Germline V gives CDR1 SGHRS, CDR2 YFSETQ. The CDR3 totals 14 residues. CDR3 region: CASSNQGIRTEAFF. The CDR3 DNA sequence: TGTGCCAGCAGCAATCAGGGGATTAGGACTGAAGCTTTCTTT.

At least ten counts were recorded for this clonotype. This chain connects TRBV7-3 to TRBJ2-6, with D perhaps matching TRBD1 (6 bases). Germline-derived CDR1 and CDR2 are SGHTA and FQGTGA. This CDR3 spans 17 amino acids. Trimming pared 5 bases from V and 0 bases from J, leaving 14 bases between. DNA of the CDR3: TGTGCCAGCAGCGAGGACAGTCTCAGCTCTGGGGCCAACGTCCTGACTTTC. Its protein is CASSEDSLSSGANVLTF.